Listed below are T cell receptor beta chains from one sample, sequenced in a study of TIL therapy for anti-PD-1-resistant metastatic lung cancer. Measured with immunoSEQ multiplex PCR; TCRdb has only the in-frame clones, and not every one. This table holds more than 20,000 clones, roughly 72% found once. Sequencing was performed on tumor tissue, taken at baseline. Receptors originate from a person aged 25-80 years with non-small cell lung cancer. Each CDR3 is given with its conserved first and last residue. Fields, in order: J gene, V gene, clone size, CDR3 protein. Clone size appears in some rows only: once, few, many, or a class for an expanded clone.

TRBJ1-5 | TRBV4-1 | few | CASSQEWAQGAWQPQHF
TRBJ2-5 | TRBV7-8 | - | CASSSSGPQETQYF
TRBJ1-1 | TRBV7-6 | - | CASSPAGGTEAFF
TRBJ1-6 | TRBV4-3 | - | CASSQDKGWGSPLHF
TRBJ2-7 | TRBV6-6 | - | CASSNARTGGRYEQYF
TRBJ2-1 | TRBV9 | - | CASSVERHSGDPYNEQFF
TRBJ1-6 | TRBV27 | - | CASSSAADSPLHF
TRBJ1-1 | TRBV2 | - | CASRGGRREAFF
TRBJ2-7 | TRBV6-5 | - | CASRTGYEQYF
TRBJ2-3 | TRBV9 | - | CASSSGQGTDTQYF
TRBJ1-1 | TRBV27 | few | CASSFREGTEAFF